Presented here are 32 T cell receptor beta chains from one specimen sequenced in a study of T cells in Graves' hyperthyroidism and ophthalmopathy (dated by TCRdb to the late 2010s). The library came from multiplex PCR. Sequencing instrument: Illumina HiSeq 2000. The TCR beta CDR3 regions were amplified from the RNA transcripts. The first round of RT-PCR for the TCR CDR3 was performed with the HTBI primer set and the Qiagen OneStep RT-PCR kit. Using fastp trimming at Q25 and MiXCR clonotype assembly, TCRdb reanalyzed the public sequencing data and kept in-frame beta chains. A single entry per CDR3 protein holds the most common genes and DNA from its merged rows. In this sample the table shows roughly 800,000 distinct CDR3 sequences, 35% to 45% of which occur a single time. Of the sample, 7.5% to 9.5% is held by the ten largest clones. Sequencing was performed on blood. All receptors derive from a man between 18 and 35 years old with Graves' hyperthyroidism.

The chain is built from TRBV7-2 and TRBJ2-7; 7 nucleotides agree with TRBD1. The CDR3 is 16 amino acids. V was clipped by 6 bases and J by 0 bases; unmatched bases: 11. Looked up from germline, CDR1 is SGHTA and CDR2 is FQGNSA. CDR3: CASSTKGGGSSYEQYF. DNA of the CDR3: TGTGCCAGCAGTACTAAAGGGGGCGGAAGCTCCTACGAGCAGTACTTC.

The chain employs TRBV7-3 and TRBJ2-7; no reliable D call. V was trimmed by 1 base and J by 4 bases, leaving 8 bases between them. CDR1 and CDR2 from the germline V gene are SGHTA and FQGTGA. The CDR3 contains 13 residues. CDR3 nucleotides: TGTGCCAGCAGCTTAATATTTCTATACGAGCAGTACTTC. This gives the protein CASSLIFLYEQYF.

This clonotype was seen just once. This sequence may be a read error, since a much larger clone differs from it by one base. V is TRBV7-2 and J is TRBJ1-3; D remains ambiguous. This CDR3 has 14 amino acids. V was trimmed by 5 bases and J by 2 bases, leaving 10 bases between them. Germline CDR1 and CDR2: SGHTA and FQGNSA. DNA of the CDR3: TGTGCCAGCAGCCTTTTTGGCCCTGGAAACACCATATATTTT. Translating gives CASSLFGPGNTIYF.

The chain combines TRBV2 with TRBJ1-6; 9 nucleotides agree with TRBD1. Germline V gene sequence: CDR1 SNHLY, CDR2 FYNNEI. The CDR3 consists of 15 residues. V lost 6 bases to trimming and J lost 6 bases; unmatched junction nucleotides: 6. The CDR3, as DNA: TGTGCCAGCAGGGGCAGACAGGGGGGTAATTCACCCCTCCACTTT. Translation gives CASRGRQGGNSPLHF. The whole variable domain, filled in from reference TRBV2 and TRBJ1-6, reads EPEVTQTPSHQVTQMGQEVILRCVPISNHLYFYWYRQILGQKVEFLVSFYNNEISEKSEIFDDQFSVERPDGSNFTLKIRSTKLEDSAMYFCASRGRQGGNSPLHFGNGTRLTVT.

The CDR3 nucleotides are TGTGCCAGTACCCCCCGGCCGGGGGGGAAGACCCAGTACTTC. Its translation: CASTPRPGGKTQYF. J is TRBJ2-5 and V is TRBV7-2; 8 bases match TRBD2. Germline CDR1 is SGHTA and CDR2 is FQGNSA. This CDR3 has 14 residues. The trim removed 9 bases at V and 6 bases at J, leaving 12 bases unmatched.

This clonotype was observed a few times. J is TRBJ1-1 and V is TRBV7-2, with D possibly TRBD1 on 6 matching bases. The ends were cut back, 3 bases at V and 5 bases at J, with 10 bases in the middle. CDR1 SGHTA and CDR2 FQGNSA come from the germline V gene. The CDR3 consists of 13 residues. The DNA for the CDR3 is TGTGCCAGCAGCTTGCGGCAGGGGACTGAAGCTTTCTTT. This gives the protein CASSLRQGTEAFF.

This clonotype was recorded once. A junction boundary mismatches the germline segment, possibly from a read error. The V gene is TRBV20-1, the J gene TRBJ2-6; D is perhaps TRBD1 or TRBD2 (5 bases each). Germline loops: CDR1 DFQATT, CDR2 SNEGSKA (reference sequence). This CDR3 is 14 amino acids long. The CDR3 loop reads CSAREGAGANALTF. Here the CDR3 DNA reads TGCAGTGCTAGAGAAGGCGCCGGGGCCAACGCCCTGACTTTC.

The chain links TRBV2 to TRBJ2-7, with 8 bases aligning to TRBD1. Germline V gene lookup returns CDR1 SNHLY and CDR2 FYNNEI. This CDR3 spans 14 amino acids. The J segment lost 7 bases and the V segment lost 5 bases, leaving 10 bases of the junction unmatched. The CDR3 protein is CASSSTYRGWEQYF. CDR3 DNA: TGTGCCAGCAGTTCAACCTACAGGGGGTGGGAGCAGTACTTC.

This sequence joins TRBV5-1 and TRBJ2-2; the match to TRBD1 covers 7 bases. This CDR3 has 14 amino acids. Germline V gene lookup returns CDR1 SGHRS and CDR2 YFSETQ. V dropped 2 bases and J dropped 7; count of bases not matched to a gene: 5. CDR3 in amino acids: CASSFQGENGELFF. In nucleotides, the CDR3 is TGCGCCAGCAGCTTCCAGGGGGAGAACGGGGAGCTGTTTTTT.

The chain links TRBV29-1 to TRBJ1-5, with a possible D match to TRBD1 (5 bases). Germline assignment: CDR1 SQVTM and CDR2 ANQGSEA. The V end lost 6 bases, the J end lost 5 bases, and 17 bases lay between the germline ends. This CDR3 comprises 14 residues. CDR3 residues: CSVGGTARDQPQHF. The DNA of the CDR3 is TGCAGCGTCGGGGGGACCGCGCGCGATCAGCCCCAGCATTTT. Full variable domain (outside the CDR3, taken from reference TRBV29-1 and TRBJ1-5): SAVISQKPSRDICQRGTSLTIQCQVDSQVTMMFWYRQQPGQSLTLIATANQGSEATYESGFVIDKFPISRPNLTFSTLTVSNMSPEDSSIYLCSVGGTARDQPQHFGDGTRLSIL.

This clonotype was detected only a few times. The CDR3 reads CASSLPDRNTEAFF. CDR3 nucleotide sequence: TGTGCCAGCTCACTCCCGGACAGGAACACTGAAGCTTTCTTT. The J gene is TRBJ1-1, the V gene TRBV14; tentative D call: TRBD1 (6 bases). V was shortened by 8 bases and J by 1 base, with 14 bases between the two germline ends. The CDR3 spans 14 residues. Per the germline V gene, CDR1 is SGHDN and CDR2 is FVKESK.

This clonotype was seen repeatedly, ten times or more. The chain uses TRBV7-9 and TRBJ1-6; D call uncertain. The CDR3 length is 14 residues. Deletions cut 3 bases from V and 11 bases from J, with 14 bases between. CDR1 is SEHNR and CDR2 is FQNEAQ in the germline V gene (reference sequence). DNA of the CDR3: TGTGCCAGCAGCTTTGATGATCGGTTCACACCCCTCCACTTT. This codes for CASSFDDRFTPLHF.

The V gene is TRBV5-6, the J gene TRBJ1-5; unclear D gene. Looked up from germline, CDR1 is SGHDT and CDR2 is YYEEEE. The CDR3 has 16 residues. V was pared by 0 bases and J by 1 base, with 11 bases between. Here the CDR3 DNA reads TGTGCCAGCAGCTTGGGTGGAGGGAGGAGCAATCAGCCCCAGCATTTT. Translating gives CASSLGGGRSNQPQHF.

This chain connects TRBV5-1 to TRBJ2-5; 9 nucleotides agree with TRBD1. After removal of 3 bases from V and 5 bases from J, the junction contained 8 bases not matched to a gene. The CDR3 runs to 15 residues. The germline V gene has CDR1 SGHRS and CDR2 YFSETQ. The CDR3 nucleotides are TGCGCCAGCAGCTGGACAGGGGTTCGAGGGGAGACCCAGTACTTC. Translated, it gives CASSWTGVRGETQYF.

This clonotype came up a few times. The genes are TRBV4-3 and TRBJ1-1, with D possibly matching TRBD1 (6 bases). There are 15 residues in the CDR3. In germline, CDR1 is LGHNA, CDR2 YSLEER. V gave up 0 bases and J gave up 5 bases, with 13 bases separating them. Written as DNA, the CDR3 is TGCGCCAGCAGCCAAGAAGGGGGACGGACGACTGAAGCTTTCTTT. Translated, it gives CASSQEGGRTTEAFF.

The chain couples TRBV12-3 or TRBV12-4 to TRBJ2-2, with D uncertain. V lost 7 bases, J lost 5 bases, and 17 bases lay in between. This CDR3 has 15 amino acids. In DNA, the CDR3 is TGTGCCAGCAATTCAGACGAGACCCTGACCGGGGAGCTGTTTTTT. Translating it yields CASNSDETLTGELFF.

The rearrangement joins TRBV6-1 to TRBJ2-7; 9 bases fit TRBD1. V shed 3 bases and J 0 bases; nucleotides not matched to a gene: 6. Germline V CDR1 and CDR2: MNHNS, SASEGT. The CDR3 has 16 residues. The CDR3 DNA reads as TGTGCCAGCAGTGACTGGGACAGGGCTATCTCCTACGAGCAGTACTTC. It is translated as CASSDWDRAISYEQYF.

Comment on this clonotype: A much larger clone lies a single base off, so this may be a read error. J is TRBJ1-3 and V is TRBV5-1; 8 nucleotides align to TRBD1. The CDR3 runs to 14 residues. Germline CDR1 and CDR2: SGHRS and YFSETQ. CDR3 in DNA: TGCGCCAGCAGCTACGGGACAGGAGGAAACACCATAAATTTT. This encodes CASSYGTGGNTINF.

In its sample, this clonotype was seen a few times. The gene calls are TRBV9 and TRBJ2-5, with 10 bases identical to TRBD2. From germline, CDR1 is SGDLS and CDR2 YYNGEE. This CDR3 is 15 amino acids long. Germline trimming cut 0 bases from V and 8 bases from J; bases unmatched to any gene: 7. The CDR3 protein is CASSVGSSGRGTQYF. The CDR3 nucleotides are TGTGCCAGCAGCGTAGGTTCTAGCGGGAGAGGTACCCAGTACTTC. The whole variable domain, filled in from reference TRBV9 and TRBJ2-5, reads DSGVTQTPKHLITATGQRVTLRCSPRSGDLSVYWYQQSLDQGLQFLIQYYNGEERAKGNILERFSAQQFPDLHSELNLSSLELGDSALYFCASSVGSSGRGTQYFGPGTRLLVL.

This clonotype occurred many times. The chain couples TRBV29-1 to TRBJ1-1; a possible D gene is TRBD1 (5 bases). Trimming stripped 3 bases from V and 3 bases from J, with 14 bases between. Looked up from germline, CDR1 is SQVTM and CDR2 is ANQGSEA. CDR3 size: 14 residues. The CDR3 loop reads CSVEGVRGDTEAFF. DNA for the CDR3: TGCAGCGTTGAGGGGGTCCGGGGGGACACTGAAGCTTTCTTT.

This clonotype was counted only a few times. The chain has TRBV20-1 and TRBJ1-2; D is unresolved. Germline values: CDR1 DFQATT, CDR2 SNEGSKA (reference sequence). This CDR3 has 15 amino acids. Trimming removed 0 bases from V and 8 bases from J, with 19 bases in between. CDR3 sequence reads: CSARDTNRGVEGYTF. Here the CDR3 DNA reads TGCAGTGCTAGAGATACGAATCGGGGTGTTGAGGGCTACACCTTC.

This clonotype was seen only a few times. The chain has TRBV9 and TRBJ2-7; 9 bases line up with TRBD2. V dropped 2 bases and J dropped 6; count of bases not matched to a gene: 6. The CDR3 is 14 residues long. The V gene's germline CDR1 is SGDLS and CDR2 YYNGEE. The DNA for the CDR3 is TGTGCCAGCAGCGTGGCCGGGACTAGCCTCGAGCAGTACTTC. Its translation: CASSVAGTSLEQYF.

The rearrangement joins TRBV13 to TRBJ1-6; a weak D match, TRBD1 (5 bases). The CDR3 is made up of 17 amino acids. V lost 6 bases and J 1 base, leaving 16 bases between the germline ends. The V gene's germline CDR1 is PRHDT and CDR2 FYEKMQ (reference sequence). CDR3 DNA: TGTGCCAGCAGTTTAACGGGGGATACGTCCTATAATTCACCCCTCCACTTT. It specifies CASSLTGDTSYNSPLHF.

With regard to this clonotype: A much bigger clone sits one base away, suggesting this may be a read error. This rearrangement joins TRBV10-3 to TRBJ1-2; D uncertain. The germline CDR1 and CDR2 sequences are ENHRY and SYGVKD. V dropped 10 bases and J dropped 7 bases, with 10 bases sitting between them. CDR3 length: 10 amino acids. CDR3 nucleotide sequence: TGTGCCAACAGCAGGTCTGGCTACACCTTC. It translates to CANSRSGYTF.

As regards this clonotype: A single base separates this from a much larger clone, so it may be a read error. J is TRBJ2-2 and V is TRBV19; no clear D gene. This CDR3 is built from 14 residues. Germline V gives CDR1 LNHDA, CDR2 SQIVND (reference sequence). Trimming took 7 bases from V and 6 from J, leaving 15 bases between them. DNA of the CDR3: TGTGCCAGTATTATCGAACATCGAGCCGGGGAGCTGTTTTTT. Its translation is CASIIEHRAGELFF.

Of note for this clonotype: This could be a read error, since a much larger clone is one nucleotide away. This chain links TRBV19 with TRBJ1-1, with D perhaps matching TRBD1 (5 bases). Trimming cost V 8 bases and J 7 bases, with 17 bases left between them. This CDR3 region has 13 residues. Germline loops: CDR1 LNHDA, CDR2 SQIVND (reference sequence). The CDR3 here is CASQYGAAHEAFF. The CDR3 DNA reads TGTGCCAGTCAATATGGGGCGGCCCATGAAGCTTTCTTT.

The CDR3 nucleotides read TGTGCCAGCAGCCCCCAGCCGCATCTCCCAGGGCCCCAGCATTTT. Protein: CASSPQPHLPGPQHF. V and J are TRBV9 and TRBJ1-5; D is unresolved. The CDR3 runs 15 residues. The V end was cut by 4 bases, the J end by 9 bases, with 20 bases between. Germline values: CDR1 SGDLS, CDR2 YYNGEE. The variable domain in full, with the rest retrieved from reference TRBV9 and TRBJ1-5, is DSGVTQTPKHLITATGQRVTLRCSPRSGDLSVYWYQQSLDQGLQFLIQYYNGEERAKGNILERFSAQQFPDLHSELNLSSLELGDSALYFCASSPQPHLPGPQHFGDGTRLSIL.

The J gene is TRBJ1-4, the V gene TRBV7-9; unclear D gene. This CDR3 has 12 residues. Germline assignment: CDR1 SEHNR and CDR2 FQNEAQ (reference sequence). V lost 5 bases, J lost 6 bases, and 7 bases lay in between. The CDR3 DNA is TGTGCCAGCAGCGGTAGGGATGAAAAACTGTTTTTT. Residues: CASSGRDEKLFF. Filled out from reference TRBV7-9 and TRBJ1-4, the complete variable domain reads DTGVSQNPRHKITKRGQNVTFRCDPISEHNRLYWYRQTLGQGPEFLTYFQNEAQLEKSRLLSDRFSAERPKGSFSTLEIQRTEQGDSAMYLCASSGRDEKLFFGSGTQLSVL.

This clonotype has a handful of counts. The chain combines TRBV29-1 with TRBJ2-7, with 7 positions matching TRBD2. Germline V gene sequence: CDR1 SQVTM, CDR2 ANQGSEA. The CDR3 spans 13 residues. V dropped 5 bases and J dropped 5; count of bases not matched to a gene: 9. CDR3 in DNA: TGCAGCGTTCTCTGGCGGGAGATACACGAGCAGTACTTC. It codes for CSVLWREIHEQYF.

The chain carries TRBV10-3 and TRBJ2-7; 10 bases align to TRBD1. With V trimmed by 10 bases and J by 10 bases, 10 bases remained unmatched. The CDR3 is 12 amino acids. In germline, CDR1 is ENHRY, CDR2 SYGVKD. CDR3 sequence: CATGTGDSNQYF. CDR3 nucleotides: TGTGCCACCGGGACAGGGGATAGCAATCAGTACTTC.

This clonotype appeared many times. The CDR3 spells CASSFRPNTEAFF. The CDR3 bases are TGTGCCAGCTCCTTTAGGCCGAACACTGAAGCTTTCTTT. The chain recombines TRBV7-2 with TRBJ1-1; no reliable D call. Per the germline V gene, CDR1 is SGHTA and CDR2 is FQGNSA. V was cut by 8 bases and J by 1 base, with 11 bases left in between. This CDR3 region has 13 residues.

The rearrangement links TRBV2 to TRBJ1-2; no firm D call. With 5 bases removed from V and 3 bases from J, the gap between germline ends came to 16 bases. The CDR3 length is 15 residues. Germline lookup yields CDR1 SNHLY and CDR2 FYNNEI. The CDR3 region has the DNA TGTGCCAGCAGTTTAATGGAGGGAATGGACTATGGCTACACCTTC. Its protein is CASSLMEGMDYGYTF. Together with reference TRBV2 and TRBJ1-2, the CDR3 gives the full variable domain: EPEVTQTPSHQVTQMGQEVILRCVPISNHLYFYWYRQILGQKVEFLVSFYNNEISEKSEIFDDQFSVERPDGSNFTLKIRSTKLEDSAMYFCASSLMEGMDYGYTFGSGTRLTVV.